Detailed here is one TCR beta chain. The data stem from a study of blood T cell repertoires in COVID-19. Study context: Sites across the United States, Italy and Spain contributed samples from acute and convalescent COVID-19. T cells, B-cell-depleted T cells, or PBMCs provided the cDNA or gDNA that served as material.

As handled by the study authors: Amplified reference gene primers provided the basis for estimating nucleated cell counts. Measured with immunoSEQ multiplex PCR; TCRdb has only the in-frame clones, and not every one. The D gene and trimming were derived from the DNA, and the V and J assignments and clone size from that table. The sample lists around 200,000 clones, roughly 84% occurring once. This CDR3 region has 16 residues. The V segment lost 2 bases and the J segment 8 bases; nucleotides outside the gene matches: 12. CDR1 and CDR2 from the germline V gene are SGHAT and FQNNGV. This chain connects TRBV11-2 to TRBJ2-3; 8 nucleotides align to TRBD2. The TCR originated in a woman of 80 years or more with acute or convalescent COVID-19. The sample consisted of peripheral blood. The CDR3 reads CASSLRGGLAGSTQYF. DNA of the CDR3: TGTGCCAGCAGCTTACGGGGGGGGCTAGCGGGCTCTACGCAGTATTTT.